Detailed here is one TCR beta chain. Its antigen is currently unknown. RNA transcripts were the template for amplifying TCR beta CDR3 regions. The HTBI primer set served for first-round RT-PCR of the TCR CDR3. Each CDR3 protein is one row after TCRdb ran MiXCR on the multiplex PCR reads. The data contain 270,000 or so distinct CDR3 sequences, 20% to 30% of them singletons. V shed 7 bases and J 4 bases; nucleotides not matched to a gene: 5. The CDR3 runs to 13 residues. This sample is part of a study of T cells in Graves' hyperthyroidism and ophthalmopathy. Whole-study results and caveats: Expanded thyroid clonotypes (above 0.001) were mostly also found in blood. The model anticipated ophthalmopathy a median about six months pre-onset.

Researchers barred patients who had uncontrolled infection, other autoimmune disease, pregnancy or lactation. Any symptoms of ophthalmopathy came after the first hyperthyroidism diagnosis, from which the blood sample dates. The sample comprised blood. This sequence joins TRBV12-3 or TRBV12-4 and TRBJ2-7; 9 nucleotides match TRBD2. The receptor was isolated from a man aged 40-55 years with Graves' hyperthyroidism that later progressed to Graves' ophthalmopathy. CDR3 nucleotides: TGTGCCAGCAATAGCGGGAGAGGGTACGAGCAGTACTTC. This translates into CASNSGRGYEQYF.